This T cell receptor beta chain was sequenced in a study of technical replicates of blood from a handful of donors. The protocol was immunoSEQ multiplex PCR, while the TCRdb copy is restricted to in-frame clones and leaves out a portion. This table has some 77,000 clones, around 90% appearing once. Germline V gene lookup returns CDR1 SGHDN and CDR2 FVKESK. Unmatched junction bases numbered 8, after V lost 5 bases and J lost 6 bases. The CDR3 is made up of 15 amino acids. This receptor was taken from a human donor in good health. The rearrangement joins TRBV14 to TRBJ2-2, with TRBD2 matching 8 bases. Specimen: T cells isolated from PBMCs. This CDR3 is CASSGQRTSSGELFF. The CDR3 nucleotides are TGTGCCAGCAGCGGACAAAGGACTAGCTCCGGGGAGCTGTTTTTT. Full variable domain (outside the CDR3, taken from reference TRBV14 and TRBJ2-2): EAGVTQFPSHSVIEKGQTVTLRCDPISGHDNLYWYRRVMGKEIKFLLHFVKESKQDESGMPNNRFLAERTGGTYSTLKVQPAELEDSGVYFCASSGQRTSSGELFFGEGSRLTVL.